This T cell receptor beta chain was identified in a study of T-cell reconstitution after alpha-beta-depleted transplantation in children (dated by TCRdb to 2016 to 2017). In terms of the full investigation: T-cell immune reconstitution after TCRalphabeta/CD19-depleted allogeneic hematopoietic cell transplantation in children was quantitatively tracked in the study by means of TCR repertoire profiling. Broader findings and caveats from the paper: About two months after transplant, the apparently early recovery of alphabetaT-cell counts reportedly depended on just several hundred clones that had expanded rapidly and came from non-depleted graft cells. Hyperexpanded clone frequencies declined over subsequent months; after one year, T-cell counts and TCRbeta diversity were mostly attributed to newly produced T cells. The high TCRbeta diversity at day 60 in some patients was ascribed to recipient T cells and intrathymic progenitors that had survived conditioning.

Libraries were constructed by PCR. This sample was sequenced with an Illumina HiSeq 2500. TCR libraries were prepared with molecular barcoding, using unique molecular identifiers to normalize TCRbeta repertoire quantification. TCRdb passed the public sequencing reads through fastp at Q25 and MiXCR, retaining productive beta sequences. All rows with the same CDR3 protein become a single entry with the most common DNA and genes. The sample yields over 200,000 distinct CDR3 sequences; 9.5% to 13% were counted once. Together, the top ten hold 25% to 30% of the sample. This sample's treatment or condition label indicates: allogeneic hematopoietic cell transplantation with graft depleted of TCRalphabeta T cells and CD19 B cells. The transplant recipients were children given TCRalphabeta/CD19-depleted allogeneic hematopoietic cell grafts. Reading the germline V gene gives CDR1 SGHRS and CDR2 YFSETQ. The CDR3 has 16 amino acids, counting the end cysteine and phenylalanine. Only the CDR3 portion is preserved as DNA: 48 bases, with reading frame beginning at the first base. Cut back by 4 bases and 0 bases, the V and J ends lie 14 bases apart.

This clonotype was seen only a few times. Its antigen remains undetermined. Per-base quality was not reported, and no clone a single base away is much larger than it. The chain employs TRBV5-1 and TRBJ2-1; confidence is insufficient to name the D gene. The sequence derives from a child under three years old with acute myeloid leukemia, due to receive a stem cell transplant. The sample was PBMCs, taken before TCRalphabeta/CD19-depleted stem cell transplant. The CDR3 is CASSPSLVSSYNEQFF. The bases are TGCGCCAGCAGCCCCTCTCTAGTTAGCTCCTACAATGAGCAGTTCTTC. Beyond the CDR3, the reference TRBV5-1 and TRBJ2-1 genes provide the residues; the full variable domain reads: KAGVTQTPRYLIKTRGQQVTLSCSPISGHRSVSWYQQTPGQGLQFLFEYFSETQRNKGNFPGRFSGRQFSNSRSEMNVSTLELGDSALYLCASSPSLVSSYNEQFFGPGTRLTVL.